The entry below describes one T cell receptor (beta chain). The data were obtained in a study of memory CD4+ T cells and cytomegalovirus serostatus. The sort gate was single viable CD3+CD4+CD8-CD45RO+ cells for memory CD4+ T cells. Serum IgG to CMV pp150, pp28, p38 and p52 defined serostatus. Germline CDR1 SGHTA, CDR2 FQGNSA. Trimming removed 5 bases from V and 5 bases from J, with 9 bases in between. The CDR3 covers 12 residues. In the authors' methods: Out-of-frame sequences were removed, leaving roughly 2,200,000 distinct TCRbeta sequences. Assay used: immunoSEQ multiplex PCR; TCRdb lists only in-frame clones, some missing. V and J calls and clone size are copied from that table; D and trimming were computed from the DNA. The sample records tens of thousands of clones, roughly 79% being singletons.

The receptor was derived from an adult in good health and CMV-seronegative. Sequenced input: memory CD4+ T cells from blood. This sequence joins TRBV7-2 and TRBJ2-5, with D unresolved. CDR3 sequence reads: CASSPDWETQYF. The CDR3 region has the DNA TGTGCCAGCAGCCCCGACTGGGAGACCCAGTACTTC.